This TCR beta chain was recovered during a study of T cell responses to AZD1222 COVID-19 vaccine (dated by TCRdb to the early 2020s). Notes on the research overall: AZD1222 recipients with second doses at about 4 weeks or about 12 weeks were pooled, because spike-specific TCR depth and breadth did not differ between schedules. A total of approximately 230 trial participants underwent TCR sequencing, of whom around 200 received two doses of AZD1222 and 26 received two doses of the MenACWY control vaccine. Trial participants were enrolled into age subgroups of 18-55, 56-69 and 70-plus years, which contained 148, 28 and 57 TCR-sequenced participants, respectively. The study at large found these results: Most participants were white British and females outnumbered males, and the authors suggested that clonal diversity may have been underestimated. Nearly half of unique spike-specific TCRs reportedly recognized epitopes outside regions mutated in the B.1.351 and B.1.1.7 variants. Because no samples from the day 14 peak response were available, repertoires could be characterized only after the peak T cell response. Conclusions about previously exposed vaccinees were limited because only six AZD1222 recipients were SARS-CoV-2 seropositive at baseline. Vaccine-associated CD4 TCRs spanned the whole spike protein, with dominant responses in regions 160-218 and 743-854. Spike-specific TCR breadth and depth rose significantly after two AZD1222 doses compared with day 0 and with MenACWY recipients. The 56-69-year group was small, and its depth increase did not reach significance, likely because of low power.

This clone was seen once. No antigen is known for it. No qualities accompany the bases; no much larger clone lies one base away. The CDR3 regions of human TCRbeta chains were analyzed by immunosequencing. The paper's processing steps were these. TCRs in the repertoires were matched against a reference library of SARS-CoV-2-specific TCRs that had been generated with the MIRA antigen-specificity platform. Breadth was defined as the fraction of unique TCRs that were SARS-CoV-2-associated, and depth was defined as the fraction of total T cells that were SARS-CoV-2-associated. Using the MIRA data, each spike-specific TCR was mapped to the spike region that the TCR reacts to and placed in a CD4 or CD8 class. Log10-transformed breadth and depth values were compared by one-way ANOVA with Sidak's multiple comparisons tests. TCRdb holds this immuneACCESS table with in-frame rearrangements only. Some clones are missing; in checked studies, unresolved V genes explain under half, and the rest has no known cause. V, J and clone size are taken as reported in that table, and D and trimming were inferred from the DNA itself. The sample records around 130,000 clones, 90% to 95% of which are singletons. Under 4% of the sample goes to the ten largest clones.

V and J lose 5 bases and 5 bases, and a span of 23 bases separates them. CDR1 and CDR2 were assigned from the germline V gene (reference sequence) as PRHDT and FYEKMQ. From cysteine to phenylalanine, the CDR3 is 17 amino acids long. Just the 51-base CDR3 DNA is kept, in frame starting at base 1. The time point label for this specimen denotes: baseline before first vaccination. Vaccinee samples were obtained from the UK trials COV001 and COV002, which included a single-blind randomized controlled phase 2/3 trial of AZD1222 (ChAdOx1 nCoV-19) in healthy adults. For TCRbeta chain sequencing, PBMC samples were collected from trial participants at day 0 and at day 28 after the second dose.

The rearranged chain carries TRBV13 and TRBJ2-3; the D segment could be TRBD2, given 6 matching bases. This clonotype was sampled from an adult in good health. This specimen consisted of peripheral blood, obtained on day 0 of AZD1222 vaccination. The CDR3 protein sequence reads: CASSKEVGGTVVDTQYF. Read as DNA, the sequence is TGTGCCAGCAGCAAAGAGGTGGGCGGGACCGTGGTAGATACGCAGTATTTT.